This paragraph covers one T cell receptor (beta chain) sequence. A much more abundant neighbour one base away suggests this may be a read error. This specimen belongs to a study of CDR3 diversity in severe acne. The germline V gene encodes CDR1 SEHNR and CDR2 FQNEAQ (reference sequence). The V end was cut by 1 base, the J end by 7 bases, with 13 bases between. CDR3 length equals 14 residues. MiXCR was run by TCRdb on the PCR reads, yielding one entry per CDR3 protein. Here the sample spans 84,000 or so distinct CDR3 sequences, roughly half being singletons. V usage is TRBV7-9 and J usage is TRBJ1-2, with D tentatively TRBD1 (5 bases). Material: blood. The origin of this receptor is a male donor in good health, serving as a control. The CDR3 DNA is TGTGCCAGCAGCTTAGAGATTGGGGGAGGTGGCTACACCTTC. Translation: CASSLEIGGGGYTF. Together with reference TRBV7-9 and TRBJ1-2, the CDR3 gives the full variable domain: DTGVSQNPRHKITKRGQNVTFRCDPISEHNRLYWYRQTLGQGPEFLTYFQNEAQLEKSRLLSDRFSAERPKGSFSTLEIQRTEQGDSAMYLCASSLEIGGGGYTFGSGTRLTVV.